This is a list of T cell receptor beta chains from one sample in a study of blood T cells in healthy people across ages. TCRdb redid the calling of the 5' RACE reads with MiXCR, one entry per CDR3 protein. The table has about 940,000 distinct CDR3 sequences, 40% to 60% seen once. The specimen sequenced was blood. Source of these receptors: a young man in good health. Each CDR3 is given with its conserved first and last residue. D genes are given only for firm matches. Size values are once, few and many counts, or a class for expanded clones, and some rows have none.

clone size: few; V gene: TRBV5-1; D gene: TRBD1; J gene: TRBJ1-2; CDR3 protein: CASSLGAGQSTGFGYTF; CDR3 DNA: TGCGCCAGCAGCTTGGGTGCGGGACAGAGTACAGGGTTCGGCTACACCTTC
clone size: few; V gene: TRBV18; D gene: TRBD1; J gene: TRBJ2-3; CDR3 protein: CASSPPGTGRDTQYF; CDR3 DNA: TGTGCCAGCTCACCACCTGGGACAGGGAGAGATACGCAGTATTTT
clone size: -; V gene: TRBV12-3/TRBV12-4; D gene: -; J gene: TRBJ2-5; CDR3 protein: CASSLAGTGSGEQYF; CDR3 DNA: TGTGCCAGCAGTTTAGCGGGAACAGGGAGTGGAGAGCAGTACTTC
clone size: few; V gene: TRBV12-3/TRBV12-4; D gene: TRBD1; J gene: TRBJ1-5; CDR3 protein: CASSLWGTGLNQPQHF; CDR3 DNA: TGTGCCAGCAGTTTATGGGGGACAGGGCTAAATCAGCCCCAGCATTTT
clone size: -; V gene: TRBV6-2/TRBV6-3; D gene: -; J gene: TRBJ1-5; CDR3 protein: CASSSLRGDQPQHF; CDR3 DNA: TGTGCCAGCAGTTCCCTCCGTGGGGATCAGCCCCAGCATTTT
clone size: once; V gene: TRBV20-1; D gene: -; J gene: TRBJ2-3; CDR3 protein: CSARGPVVGSTDTQYF; CDR3 DNA: TGCAGTGCTAGAGGTCCGGTAGTAGGCAGCACAGATACGCAGTATTTT
clone size: few; V gene: TRBV4-2; D gene: -; J gene: TRBJ1-2; CDR3 protein: CASSQDRAHNYGYTF; CDR3 DNA: TGTGCCAGCAGCCAAGATCGGGCTCATAACTATGGCTACACCTTC
clone size: -; V gene: TRBV7-9; D gene: -; J gene: TRBJ2-7; CDR3 protein: CASSLSRQLTEQYF; CDR3 DNA: TGTGCCAGCAGCTTATCCCGCCAACTCACCGAGCAGTACTTC
clone size: many; V gene: TRBV27; D gene: TRBD2; J gene: TRBJ2-3; CDR3 protein: CASATTGGGTDTQYF; CDR3 DNA: TGTGCCAGCGCCACCACGGGGGGGGGCACAGATACGCAGTATTTT
clone size: -; V gene: TRBV4-1; D gene: -; J gene: TRBJ2-7; CDR3 protein: CASSQHIGTLDSYEQYF; CDR3 DNA: TGCGCCAGCAGCCAACACATAGGGACGCTGGACTCCTACGAGCAGTACTTC
clone size: -; V gene: TRBV30; D gene: -; J gene: TRBJ1-5; CDR3 protein: CAWSPYRSQPQHF; CDR3 DNA: TGTGCCTGGAGTCCATACAGGAGTCAGCCCCAGCATTTT
clone size: -; V gene: TRBV11-2; D gene: -; J gene: TRBJ1-2; CDR3 protein: CASSLTTNYGYTF; CDR3 DNA: TGTGCCAGCAGCTTAACGACTAACTATGGCTACACCTTC
clone size: few; V gene: TRBV4-3; D gene: TRBD2; J gene: TRBJ2-3; CDR3 protein: CASSQMAASGGSDTQYF; CDR3 DNA: TGCGCCAGCAGCCAGATGGCGGCTAGCGGGGGATCAGATACGCAGTATTTT
clone size: -; V gene: TRBV11-3; D gene: -; J gene: TRBJ2-1; CDR3 protein: CASSLSWTGYNEQFF; CDR3 DNA: TGTGCCAGCAGCCTATCATGGACCGGCTACAATGAGCAGTTCTTC
clone size: few; V gene: TRBV9; D gene: -; J gene: TRBJ2-1; CDR3 protein: CASSAGVGAGENEQFF; CDR3 DNA: TGTGCCAGCAGCGCCGGCGTGGGGGCAGGGGAAAATGAGCAGTTCTTC
clone size: many; V gene: TRBV3-1; D gene: TRBD1; J gene: TRBJ1-2; CDR3 protein: CASSPPGQGYGYTF; CDR3 DNA: TGTGCCAGCAGTCCCCCGGGACAGGGCTATGGCTACACCTTC
clone size: few; V gene: TRBV6-1; D gene: -; J gene: TRBJ2-4; CDR3 protein: CASRSRTALLKNIQYF; CDR3 DNA: TGTGCCAGCAGATCCCGGACAGCACTACTCAAAAACATTCAGTACTTC
clone size: once; V gene: TRBV12-5; D gene: -; J gene: TRBJ2-4; CDR3 protein: CASGLMIQGWAKNIQYF; CDR3 DNA: TGTGCTAGTGGTTTGATGATTCAGGGTTGGGCCAAAAACATTCAGTACTTC
clone size: -; V gene: TRBV6-2/TRBV6-3; D gene: -; J gene: TRBJ2-1; CDR3 protein: CASSYGTEQFF; CDR3 DNA: TGTGCCAGCAGTTACGGAACTGAGCAGTTCTTC
clone size: -; V gene: TRBV2; D gene: TRBD1; J gene: TRBJ2-5; CDR3 protein: CASSGTGLTQETQYF; CDR3 DNA: TGTGCCAGCAGTGGGACAGGCCTAACCCAAGAGACCCAGTACTTC
clone size: few; V gene: TRBV7-2; D gene: -; J gene: TRBJ1-5; CDR3 protein: CASSLAGGQNQPQHF; CDR3 DNA: TGTGCCAGCAGCTTAGCGGGAGGGCAAAATCAGCCCCAGCATTTT
clone size: -; V gene: TRBV20-1; D gene: -; J gene: TRBJ2-7; CDR3 protein: CSLRDRTTYEQYF; CDR3 DNA: TGCAGCCTTAGGGACCGAACAACCTACGAGCAGTACTTC
clone size: few; V gene: TRBV12-3/TRBV12-4; D gene: -; J gene: TRBJ1-1; CDR3 protein: CASSPTGKTEAFF; CDR3 DNA: TGTGCCAGCAGTCCGACAGGTAAAACTGAAGCTTTCTTT
clone size: few; V gene: TRBV7-9; D gene: -; J gene: TRBJ2-1; CDR3 protein: CASSFPVDNEQFF; CDR3 DNA: TGTGCCAGCAGCTTCCCTGTTGACAATGAGCAGTTCTTC
clone size: -; V gene: TRBV6-5; D gene: -; J gene: TRBJ2-5; CDR3 protein: CASSYSVGVGQETQYF; CDR3 DNA: TGTGCCAGCAGTTACTCGGTCGGGGTGGGGCAAGAGACCCAGTACTTC
clone size: -; V gene: TRBV7-8; D gene: -; J gene: TRBJ1-4; CDR3 protein: CASSLGRGTTNEKLFF; CDR3 DNA: TGTGCCAGCAGCTTAGGAAGGGGGACAACTAATGAAAAACTGTTTTTT
clone size: few; V gene: TRBV12-3/TRBV12-4; D gene: -; J gene: TRBJ1-5; CDR3 protein: CASTPREFNQPQHF; CDR3 DNA: TGTGCCAGCACTCCCAGGGAATTCAATCAGCCCCAGCATTTT
clone size: few; V gene: TRBV7-2; D gene: -; J gene: TRBJ2-4; CDR3 protein: CASSLEGWNGIQYF; CDR3 DNA: TGTGCCAGCAGCTTAGAGGGATGGAATGGCATTCAGTACTTC
clone size: few; V gene: TRBV2; D gene: -; J gene: TRBJ2-5; CDR3 protein: CASSATKTGTQYF; CDR3 DNA: TGTGCCAGCAGTGCCACCAAGACTGGGACCCAGTACTTC
clone size: -; V gene: TRBV6-5; D gene: -; J gene: TRBJ1-1; CDR3 protein: CASRGRHGGFRTEAFF; CDR3 DNA: TGTGCCAGCAGGGGAAGACATGGGGGTTTTCGTACTGAAGCTTTCTTT
clone size: -; V gene: TRBV30; D gene: -; J gene: TRBJ1-2; CDR3 protein: CAWRGDLMSYGYTF; CDR3 DNA: TGTGCCTGGAGGGGGGATCTCATGAGTTATGGCTACACCTTC
clone size: -; V gene: TRBV11-3; D gene: -; J gene: TRBJ2-1; CDR3 protein: CASSLTTEYNEQFF; CDR3 DNA: TGTGCCAGCAGCTTGACGACAGAATACAATGAGCAGTTCTTC
clone size: few; V gene: TRBV6-6; D gene: -; J gene: TRBJ1-2; CDR3 protein: CASSYSPKANYGYTF; CDR3 DNA: TGTGCCAGCAGTTACTCTCCGAAAGCTAACTATGGCTACACCTTC
clone size: -; V gene: TRBV4-1; D gene: TRBD2; J gene: TRBJ2-1; CDR3 protein: CASSPPLAGRNNEQFF; CDR3 DNA: TGCGCCAGCAGCCCGCCCTTAGCGGGGAGGAACAATGAGCAGTTCTTC
clone size: -; V gene: TRBV5-1; D gene: TRBD2; J gene: TRBJ2-5; CDR3 protein: CASSLGGTSVPRETQYF; CDR3 DNA: TGCGCCAGCAGCTTGGGAGGGACTAGCGTCCCGAGGGAGACCCAGTACTTC
clone size: -; V gene: TRBV20-1; D gene: -; J gene: TRBJ2-7; CDR3 protein: CSARKTGVAGEQYF; CDR3 DNA: TGCAGTGCTAGGAAAACAGGAGTCGCGGGCGAGCAGTACTTC
clone size: -; V gene: TRBV7-9; D gene: -; J gene: TRBJ2-5; CDR3 protein: CASSSPGRVETQYF; CDR3 DNA: TGTGCCAGCAGCTCCCCCGGCAGGGTCGAGACCCAGTACTTC
clone size: -; V gene: TRBV20-1; D gene: -; J gene: TRBJ1-2; CDR3 protein: CSANLGGSHQSGYTF; CDR3 DNA: TGCAGTGCTAACCTTGGAGGTAGCCATCAGAGTGGCTACACCTTC
clone size: -; V gene: TRBV28; D gene: -; J gene: TRBJ1-2; CDR3 protein: CASSSQKRYGYTF; CDR3 DNA: TGTGCCAGCAGTTCGCAGAAGAGGTATGGCTACACCTTC
clone size: -; V gene: TRBV20-1; D gene: -; J gene: TRBJ2-1; CDR3 protein: CSARGSGGSYNEQFF; CDR3 DNA: TGCAGTGCTAGGGGGTCCGGGGGCTCCTACAATGAGCAGTTCTTC
clone size: -; V gene: TRBV24-1; D gene: -; J gene: TRBJ2-1; CDR3 protein: CATSEHSYEQFF; CDR3 DNA: TGTGCCACCAGTGAGCACAGTTACGAGCAGTTCTTC
clone size: -; V gene: TRBV6-5; D gene: -; J gene: TRBJ1-1; CDR3 protein: CASSYSLSAVWEAFF; CDR3 DNA: TGTGCCAGCAGTTACTCCCTTTCTGCCGTTTGGGAAGCTTTCTTT
clone size: -; V gene: TRBV27; D gene: -; J gene: TRBJ1-1; CDR3 protein: CASSLKGPWATEAFF; CDR3 DNA: TGTGCCAGCAGTTTAAAAGGGCCTTGGGCCACTGAAGCTTTCTTT
clone size: few; V gene: TRBV3-1; D gene: TRBD2; J gene: TRBJ2-1; CDR3 protein: CASSHAAGSGGYNEQFF; CDR3 DNA: TGTGCCAGCAGCCATGCAGCTGGTAGCGGGGGGTACAATGAGCAGTTCTTC
clone size: -; V gene: TRBV20-1; D gene: TRBD2; J gene: TRBJ2-1; CDR3 protein: CSARLAGYNEQFF; CDR3 DNA: TGCAGTGCTAGACTAGCGGGGTACAATGAGCAGTTCTTC
clone size: -; V gene: TRBV3-1; D gene: -; J gene: TRBJ1-5; CDR3 protein: CASSQEGRSPQHF; CDR3 DNA: TGTGCCAGCAGCCAAGAGGGGCGGTCTCCCCAGCATTTT
clone size: few; V gene: TRBV6-1; D gene: -; J gene: TRBJ1-1; CDR3 protein: CASTDQGQDIRDTEAFF; CDR3 DNA: TGTGCCAGCACCGACCAGGGTCAGGATATTAGGGACACTGAAGCTTTCTTT
clone size: few; V gene: TRBV20-1; D gene: TRBD1; J gene: TRBJ2-7; CDR3 protein: CSARGQVYEQYF; CDR3 DNA: TGCAGTGCTAGGGGACAGGTATACGAGCAGTACTTC
clone size: -; V gene: TRBV18; D gene: -; J gene: TRBJ2-3; CDR3 protein: CASSPILFSSTDTQYF; CDR3 DNA: TGTGCCAGCTCACCCATACTATTTTCGAGCACAGATACGCAGTATTTT
clone size: few; V gene: TRBV21-1; D gene: -; J gene: TRBJ2-5; CDR3 protein: CASSVWGPTNQETQYF; CDR3 DNA: TGTGCCAGCAGCGTATGGGGGCCAACAAACCAAGAGACCCAGTACTTC
clone size: -; V gene: TRBV6-5; D gene: -; J gene: TRBJ1-2; CDR3 protein: CASSALGSNYGYTF; CDR3 DNA: TGTGCCAGCAGTGCTTTGGGGTCCAACTATGGCTACACCTTC
clone size: -; V gene: TRBV3-1; D gene: -; J gene: TRBJ2-1; CDR3 protein: CASTSNNEQFF; CDR3 DNA: TGTGCCAGCACCAGCAACAATGAGCAGTTCTTC
clone size: -; V gene: TRBV5-8; D gene: -; J gene: TRBJ1-5; CDR3 protein: CASSQQAQPQHF; CDR3 DNA: TGTGCCAGCAGCCAGCAGGCTCAGCCCCAGCATTTT
clone size: -; V gene: TRBV10-3; D gene: -; J gene: TRBJ1-2; CDR3 protein: CAISEPKGARGYGYTF; CDR3 DNA: TGTGCCATCAGTGAGCCTAAAGGGGCCCGGGGGTATGGCTACACCTTC
clone size: -; V gene: TRBV6-2/TRBV6-3; D gene: -; J gene: TRBJ2-1; CDR3 protein: CASSYSSWGTRDNEQFF; CDR3 DNA: TGTGCCAGCAGTTACTCCTCCTGGGGGACACGAGACAATGAGCAGTTCTTC
clone size: -; V gene: TRBV4-1; D gene: -; J gene: TRBJ2-4; CDR3 protein: CASSQGQATLAKNIQYF; CDR3 DNA: TGCGCCAGCAGCCAAGGACAGGCGACCCTAGCCAAAAACATTCAGTACTTC
clone size: -; V gene: TRBV4-2; D gene: -; J gene: TRBJ1-6; CDR3 protein: CASSQAPGGKDNSPLHF; CDR3 DNA: TGTGCCAGCAGCCAGGCGCCGGGAGGGAAGGATAATTCACCCCTCCACTTT
clone size: -; V gene: TRBV5-6; D gene: -; J gene: TRBJ1-2; CDR3 protein: CASCSGAGNYGYTF; CDR3 DNA: TGTGCCAGCTGTAGTGGGGCAGGGAACTATGGCTACACCTTC
clone size: -; V gene: TRBV27; D gene: TRBD1; J gene: TRBJ1-6; CDR3 protein: CASRTPGQGVPPHF; CDR3 DNA: TGTGCCAGCAGGACACCGGGACAGGGGGTACCCCCCCACTTT
clone size: -; V gene: TRBV28; D gene: -; J gene: TRBJ2-5; CDR3 protein: CASSFPNLGSSGTQYF; CDR3 DNA: TGTGCCAGCAGTTTCCCCAACCTTGGCAGTAGTGGGACCCAGTACTTC